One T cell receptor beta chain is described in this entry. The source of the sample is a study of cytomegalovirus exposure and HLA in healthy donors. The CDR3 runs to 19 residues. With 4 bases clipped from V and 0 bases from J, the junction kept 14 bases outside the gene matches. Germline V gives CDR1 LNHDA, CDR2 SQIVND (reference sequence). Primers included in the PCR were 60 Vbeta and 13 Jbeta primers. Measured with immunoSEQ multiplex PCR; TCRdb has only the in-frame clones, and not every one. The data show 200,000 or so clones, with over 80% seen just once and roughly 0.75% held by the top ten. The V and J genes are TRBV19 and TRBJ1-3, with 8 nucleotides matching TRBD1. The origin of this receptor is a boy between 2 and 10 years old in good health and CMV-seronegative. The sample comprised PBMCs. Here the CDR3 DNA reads TGTGCCAGTAGTAGCCGACAGGGGACTCTTCCCTACTCTGGAAACACCATATATTTT. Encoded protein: CASSSRQGTLPYSGNTIYF.